The 23 T cell receptor beta chains listed next were all sequenced from one sample in a study of blood T cell repertoires in COVID-19. TCRdb keeps only in-frame clones here, not all; method: immunoSEQ multiplex PCR. Seen here are more than 90,000 clones, roughly nine tenths observed once, and the top ten hold approximately 15%. The source material was peripheral blood. Receptors were obtained from a man in his fifties with acute or convalescent COVID-19.

This chain uses TRBV5-1 with TRBJ2-1; 9 bases match TRBD1. The CDR3 sequence is 15 residues long. Germline V gene data show CDR1 as SGHRS and CDR2 as YFSETQ. The J segment lost 3 bases and the V segment lost 6 bases, leaving 7 bases of the junction unmatched. This CDR3 reads CASKKGTGLYNEQFF. CDR3 nucleotides: TGCGCCAGCAAGAAAGGGACAGGGCTCTACAATGAGCAGTTCTTC.

V gene TRBV5-1 combines with J gene TRBJ2-3, with 13 bases that match TRBD2. V shed 3 bases, J shed 0 bases, and the junction held 4 bases outside the gene matches. The CDR3 spans 17 residues. Germline V gene lookup returns CDR1 SGHRS and CDR2 YFSETQ. In DNA, the CDR3 is TGCGCCAGCAGCTCCGGACTAGCGGGAGTGAGCACAGATACGCAGTATTTT. It is translated as CASSSGLAGVSTDTQYF.

This clone was detected once. The J gene is TRBJ2-3, the V gene TRBV2; D is possibly TRBD2 (5 bases). The CDR3 is 13 residues long. CDR1 is SNHLY, CDR2 FYNNEI, per germline. V lost 6 bases and J lost 6, with 13 bases in between. CDR3 protein: CASSLAPGDTQYF. The CDR3 DNA follows: TGTGCCAGCAGCTTAGCGCCCGGGGATACGCAGTATTTT.

This clone has only one observation. J is TRBJ2-5 and V is TRBV7-9; tentative D call: TRBD2 (6 bases). Trimming removed 5 bases at V and 2 bases at J, with 18 bases between. Looked up from germline, CDR1 is SEHNR and CDR2 is FQNEAQ (reference sequence). The CDR3 runs 16 residues. The CDR3 DNA follows: TGTGCCAGCAGCCCGCGGGGTGCCTCGTCGCAAGAGACCCAGTACTTC. Translating it yields CASSPRGASSQETQYF.

This chain uses TRBV5-1 with TRBJ2-5, with D possibly being TRBD1 (6 bases). This CDR3 contains 14 residues. Germline-derived CDR1 and CDR2 are SGHRS and YFSETQ. V was cut by 8 bases and J by 2 bases, with 16 bases left in between. The CDR3 spells CASSPLRGQETQYF. DNA for the CDR3: TGCGCCAGTTCACCTTTAAGGGGGCAAGAGACCCAGTACTTC.

The chain joins TRBV9 to TRBJ2-7, with 7 positions matching TRBD1. J lost 5 bases, V lost 4 bases, and 3 bases had no gene match. Germline assignment: CDR1 SGDLS and CDR2 YYNGEE. The CDR3 is 12 residues long. The chain's CDR3 is CASSPTGDEQYF. CDR3 bases: TGTGCCAGCAGCCCCACAGGGGACGAGCAGTACTTC.

The chain is built from TRBV19 and TRBJ1-1; no clear D gene. Trimming shortened V by 3 bases and J by 3 bases, and 11 bases separated the two germline ends. In germline, CDR1 is LNHDA, CDR2 SQIVND (reference sequence). CDR3 length equals 14 residues. The CDR3 spells CASSIRAGDTEAFF. DNA for the CDR3: TGTGCCAGTAGTATCCGGGCCGGGGACACTGAAGCTTTCTTT. Supplemented by reference TRBV19 and TRBJ1-1, the full variable domain reads DGGITQSPKYLFRKEGQNVTLSCEQNLNHDAMYWYRQDPGQGLRLIYYSQIVNDFQKGDIAEGYSVSREKKESFPLTVTSAQKNPTAFYLCASSIRAGDTEAFFGQGTRLTVV.

The V call is TRBV7-7, the J call TRBJ2-1; 11 bases are shared with TRBD1. V was clipped by 0 bases and J by 9 bases; unmatched bases: 1. The CDR3 has 14 amino acids. Looked up from germline, CDR1 is SSHAT and CDR2 is FNYEAQ (reference sequence). Here the CDR3 reads CASSLAGTGGEQFF. In nucleotides, the CDR3 is TGTGCCAGCAGCTTAGCCGGGACAGGGGGTGAGCAGTTCTTC. Together with reference TRBV7-7 and TRBJ2-1, the CDR3 gives the full variable domain: GAGVSQSPRYKVTKRGQDVTLRCDPISSHATLYWYQQALGQGPEFLTYFNYEAQPDKSGLPSDRFSAERPEGSISTLTIQRTEQRDSAMYRCASSLAGTGGEQFFGPGTRLTVL.

The chain employs TRBV5-6 and TRBJ1-2, with D perhaps TRBD1 (6 bases). The CDR3 totals 13 residues. Trimming shortened V by 1 base and J by 4 bases, and 8 bases separated the two germline ends. CDR1 and CDR2 from the germline V gene are SGHDT and YYEEEE. Here the CDR3 DNA reads TGTGCCAGCAGCTTGCAGGGGTTCTATGGCTACACCTTC. Protein sequence: CASSLQGFYGYTF.

The J gene is TRBJ2-7, the V gene TRBV5-6, with a possible D match to TRBD2 (6 bases). V was shortened by 1 base and J by 7 bases, with 9 bases between the two germline ends. Germline CDR1 SGHDT, CDR2 YYEEEE. The CDR3 covers 12 residues. CDR3 amino acids: CASSLWAGEQYF. The CDR3 nucleotides read TGTGCCAGCAGCTTGTGGGCGGGGGAGCAGTACTTC.

This clone was recorded once. The V call is TRBV28, the J call TRBJ2-1; 9 nucleotides line up with TRBD2. Trimming took 6 bases from V and 4 from J; bases not matched to a gene: 7. Germline V lookup: CDR1 MDHEN, CDR2 SYDVKM. The CDR3 has 15 residues. In DNA, the CDR3 is TGTGCCAGCAGCCCGAATAGCGGGGGTTACAATGAGCAGTTCTTC. Its protein product is CASSPNSGGYNEQFF.

The chain couples TRBV7-9 to TRBJ2-5; TRBD1 agrees at 8 bases. V was clipped by 3 bases and J by 7 bases; unmatched bases: 7. The CDR3 is made up of 14 amino acids. Per the germline V gene, CDR1 is SEHNR and CDR2 is FQNEAQ (reference sequence). CDR3 sequence reads: CASSFGQGLGTQYF. Written as DNA, the CDR3 is TGTGCCAGCAGCTTCGGACAGGGCCTAGGGACCCAGTACTTC.

V is TRBV6-5 and J is TRBJ1-1; D not resolved. The CDR3 contains 15 residues. Trimming removed 0 bases from V and 1 base from J, with 9 bases in between. Germline V CDR1 and CDR2: MNHEY, SVGAGI. The CDR3 loop reads CASSYSVTANTEAFF. The CDR3 DNA reads as TGTGCCAGCAGTTACTCGGTAACAGCGAACACTGAAGCTTTCTTT.

This clone was recorded only once. V and J are TRBV12-3 or TRBV12-4 and TRBJ1-6; D unclear. Trimming shortened V by 6 bases and J by 2 bases, and 5 bases separated the two germline ends. This CDR3 comprises 13 residues. CDR3 in amino acids: CASRGPYNSPLHF. The CDR3 DNA follows: TGTGCCAGCAGGGGCCCCTATAATTCACCCCTCCACTTT.

The rearrangement uses TRBV10-3 and TRBJ1-6; 8 bases fit TRBD1. The CDR3 consists of 14 residues. V dropped 6 bases and J dropped 7; count of bases not matched to a gene: 5. Germline loops: CDR1 ENHRY, CDR2 SYGVKD. Here the CDR3 DNA reads TGTGCCATCAGCCCGGGACAGGTAAATTCACCCCTCCACTTT. This sequence encodes CAISPGQVNSPLHF.

The chain carries TRBV12-3 or TRBV12-4 and TRBJ1-1; possibly TRBD1 for D (5 bases). V lost 6 bases, J lost 9 bases, and 11 bases lay in between. CDR3 length equals 11 residues. The CDR3 loop reads CASRSRVKAFF. The CDR3 bases are TGTGCCAGCAGGTCCAGGGTAAAAGCTTTCTTT.

This sequence joins TRBV27 and TRBJ1-4; D is perhaps TRBD1 (5 bases). Trimming took off 3 bases at V and 7 bases at J, with 9 bases between the two ends. CDR1 is MNHEY, CDR2 SMNVEV, per germline (reference sequence). The CDR3 length is 13 residues. The CDR3 nucleotides read TGTGCCAGCAGTTTGGGCAGGGCTGAAAAACTGTTTTTT. This translates into CASSLGRAEKLFF.

The rearrangement joins TRBV7-2 to TRBJ2-3; 11 nucleotides match TRBD2. The V and J ends lost 4 bases and 8 bases, in that order; junction bases with no gene match: 8. Germline V gene data show CDR1 as SGHTA and CDR2 as FQGNSA. The CDR3 has 15 residues. The CDR3 coding sequence is TGTGCCAGCAGCTCTAGCGGGGGGCCCGTATTTACGCAGTATTTT. Translation gives CASSSSGGPVFTQYF.

The genes are TRBV2 and TRBJ2-2; the match to TRBD1 covers 7 bases. Germline lookup yields CDR1 SNHLY and CDR2 FYNNEI. The CDR3 is 15 residues long. Trimming at V came to 5 bases and at J to 7 bases, leaving 10 bases not matched to a gene. The CDR3 sequence: CASSSIGTASGELFF. Written as DNA, the CDR3 is TGTGCCAGCAGTAGTATAGGGACAGCAAGCGGGGAGCTGTTTTTT.

V is TRBV2 and J is TRBJ1-1; 9 positions agree with TRBD1. The CDR3 consists of 15 residues. Per the germline V gene, CDR1 is SNHLY and CDR2 is FYNNEI. V lost 3 bases, J lost 14 bases, and 16 bases stayed unmatched. CDR3 sequence reads: CASSDYYLGGQGPFF. In DNA form, the CDR3 reads TGTGCCAGCAGTGACTACTACTTGGGGGGACAGGGCCCATTCTTT.

The rearrangement joins TRBV7-6 to TRBJ1-5; 8 nucleotides line up with TRBD1. The CDR3 is 15 residues long. The V gene's germline CDR1 is SGHVS and CDR2 FNYEAQ. The V gene end was trimmed by 5 bases and the J gene end by 1 base; junction bases not matched to a gene: 4. The CDR3 DNA reads TGTGCCAGCAGCGAAACAGGGGGGAGCAATCAGCCCCAGCATTTT. This encodes CASSETGGSNQPQHF.

The chain carries TRBV24-1 and TRBJ1-2; 9 bases are shared with TRBD1. From germline, CDR1 is KGHDR and CDR2 SFDVKD. Unmatched junction bases numbered 10, after V lost 5 bases and J lost 4 bases. The CDR3 is made up of 16 amino acids. CDR3 sequence (DNA): TGTGCCACCAGTGGTCCCGGGACAGGGCGATCCTATGGCTACACCTTC. As protein: CATSGPGTGRSYGYTF.

The J gene is TRBJ1-2, the V gene TRBV7-9; D might be TRBD1 (6 bases). Germline V lookup: CDR1 SEHNR, CDR2 FQNEAQ (reference sequence). V was cut by 7 bases and J by 0 bases, with 21 bases left in between. The CDR3 is made up of 17 amino acids. The CDR3 DNA is TGTGCCAGCACCCTCCCCGAGGGGGAATCTTCTAACTATGGCTACACCTTC. It encodes CASTLPEGESSNYGYTF.